This TCR beta chain was captured by sequencing in a study of blood T cell repertoires in COVID-19. The CDR3 sequence is 17 residues long. The ends were cut back, 4 bases at V and 0 bases at J, with 17 bases in the middle. CDR1 is SGHRS, CDR2 YFSETQ, per germline. Only in-frame clones appear in the TCRdb table, and some are missing; sequencing was by immunoSEQ multiplex PCR. This table holds 200,000 or so clones, approximately 83% found once. The specimen sequenced was PBMCs or T cells enriched from blood (not recorded which). V and J are TRBV5-1 and TRBJ1-3; D gene unclear. The sequence was obtained from a man aged 35 to 55 who had recovered from COVID-19. The CDR3 reads CASSLRVLGLSGNTIYF. The CDR3, as DNA: TGCGCCAGCAGCCTGAGGGTGTTAGGTCTCTCTGGAAACACCATATATTTT.